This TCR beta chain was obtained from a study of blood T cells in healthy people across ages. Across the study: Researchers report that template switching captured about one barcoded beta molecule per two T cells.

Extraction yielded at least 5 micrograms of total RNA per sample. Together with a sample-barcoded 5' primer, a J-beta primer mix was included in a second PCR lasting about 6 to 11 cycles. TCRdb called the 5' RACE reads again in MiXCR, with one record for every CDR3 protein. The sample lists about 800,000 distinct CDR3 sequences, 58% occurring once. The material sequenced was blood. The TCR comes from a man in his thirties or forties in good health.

The CDR3 region has the DNA TGTGCCAGCAGTGAATCCTCCAAGCCCGCTTTCTTT. This translates into CASSESSKPAFF. V gene TRBV25-1 combines with J gene TRBJ1-1; D unresolved. Trimming pared 1 base from V and 11 bases from J, leaving 11 bases between. The CDR3 runs 12 residues. Germline lookup yields CDR1 MGHDK and CDR2 SYGVNS.